The clone carrying this T cell receptor beta chain was recorded at least ten times. Its antigen is as yet unknown. V shed 2 bases, J shed 7 bases, and the junction held 10 bases outside the gene matches. CDR3 length: 16 amino acids. TCRdb used MiXCR to reprocess the 5' RACE reads, holding one entry per CDR3 protein. The sample lists about 120,000 distinct CDR3 sequences, 6.5% to 9% occurring once. The sample originates from a study of T cells after yellow fever vaccination. Study results and caveats: A small share of clonotypes appeared in both CD4 and CD8 compartments. Post-booster samples contained most primary-vaccination clones (around 96% CD4, almost 90% CD8).

Sample: CD4+ T cells sorted from PBMCs, taken more than 35 days after the first yellow fever vaccination. This TCR derives from a man younger than 35 who received the YFV17D yellow fever vaccine. The V gene is TRBV12-3 or TRBV12-4, the J gene TRBJ1-2; 10 nucleotides align to TRBD1. This chain's CDR3 is CASSLSVVGQGFGYTF. In nucleotides, the CDR3 is TGTGCCAGCAGTTTATCTGTCGTGGGACAGGGGTTTGGCTACACCTTC.